This T cell receptor beta chain derives from a study of vaccination and CD4 T cells after COVID-19. Study background: As a positive control, some control cultures were given a CEFX pool, while others were given an HIV-1 Nef pool or no peptide.

The Oncomine TCR Beta short-read assay was applied to DNA of cultured CD4+ T cells. MiXCR, applied by TCRdb to the PCR reads, yields one record per CDR3 protein. This table has about 20,000 distinct CDR3 sequences, around 50% appearing once. CDR1 and CDR2 from the germline V gene are LGHNA and YNFKEQ. J was trimmed by 2 bases and V by 1 base; bases with no gene match: 4. The CDR3 runs to 17 residues. Treatment denoted: roughly nine-day PBMC culture with coronavirus spike peptide pools or control peptides (ViraFEST assay). This clonotype was detected once. The antigen remains unidentified. This chain uses TRBV4-2 with TRBJ2-7; TRBD2 aligns across 14 bases. The sequence came from a human donor who had recovered from COVID-19. Specimen: CD4+ T cells from blood, cultured in vitro. The CDR3 DNA follows: TGTGCCAGCAGCCAAGGAGCGACTAGCGGGAGGGCCTACGAGCAGTACTTC. It specifies CASSQGATSGRAYEQYF.